In this sample, the clone carrying this T cell receptor beta chain turned up once. Its specificity is not known. Some clones are missing from TCRdb's copy, which holds only in-frame ones; the method was immunoSEQ multiplex PCR. The table includes 80,000 to 95,000 clones, approximately 94% detected once. The source of the sample is a study of graft-versus-host responses after intestinal transplantation. The CDR3 sequence is 14 residues long. The germline V and J ends were trimmed by 0 bases and 5 bases, with 11 bases remaining between them. Germline CDR1 SGHDT, CDR2 YYEEEE. The material sequenced was unstimulated CD8+ T cells sorted from spleen or lymph node cells, taken before intestinal transplant. The receptor's source is a human donor who received an intestinal transplant. The V gene is TRBV5-6, the J gene TRBJ1-2; D may be TRBD1 (6 bases). The CDR3 region has the DNA TGTGCCAGCAGCTTGGCCGGGACACCGTATGGCTACACCTTC. This translates into CASSLAGTPYGYTF.